The source of this T cell receptor beta chain is a study of tumor-infiltrating lymphocytes in primary liver carcinoma. Study-wide results and caveats: Significantly greater top-250-clone fractions characterized tumors relative to blood (p = 0.039). Overlap in tumor-adjacent and tumor-blood pairs fell below that of tumor region pairs.

Turning to this clonotype: Its antigen is not known. At one end, the junction sequence differs from germline, possibly due to a read error.

The study co-extracted DNA and RNA from about 20-30 mg of unsorted bulk tissue. The patients, who had chronic HBV infection, were treatment-naive (untreated). The CDR3 has 18 residues. Germline CDR1 and CDR2: MNHNS and SASEGT. A primer in the constant region served to generate TCR beta cDNA from approximately 460 ng of total RNA. Slightly modified ARM-PCR with three nested multiplex PCR rounds yielded TCR beta libraries. Forward primers for TRBV1-TRBV30 and a C-beta reverse primer served the first two PCR rounds, at about 10 cycles each. TCRdb reprocessed the multiplex PCR reads with MiXCR, giving one entry per CDR3 protein. This sample carries roughly 200,000 distinct CDR3 sequences, about 85% of them seen once, and the ten largest clones take over 15%.

The rearrangement links TRBV6-1 to TRBJ2-7, with D tentatively TRBD1 (6 bases). This receptor was identified in a man in his forties or fifties with primary liver carcinoma and hepatitis B virus infection. Source material: tumor tissue from primary liver carcinoma. The CDR3 DNA is TGTGCCAACAGTGAAGAGTCAAACAGGGATATGGGCTCCTACGAGCAGTACTTC. Residues: CANSEESNRDMGSYEQYF.